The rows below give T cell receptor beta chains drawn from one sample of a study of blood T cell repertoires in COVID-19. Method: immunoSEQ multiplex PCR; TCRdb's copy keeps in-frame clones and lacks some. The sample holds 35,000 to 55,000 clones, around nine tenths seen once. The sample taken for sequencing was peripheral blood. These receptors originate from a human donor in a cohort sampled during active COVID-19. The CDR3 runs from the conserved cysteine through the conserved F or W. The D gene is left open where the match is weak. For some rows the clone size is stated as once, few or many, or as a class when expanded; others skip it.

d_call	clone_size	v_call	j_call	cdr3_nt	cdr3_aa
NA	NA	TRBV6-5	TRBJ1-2	TGTGCCAGCAGGATTGGGCAGGCTATCTATGGCTACACCTTC	CASRIGQAIYGYTF
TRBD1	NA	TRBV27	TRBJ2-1	TGTGCCAGCAGTATACCCGGGACAGGGACCTCCTACAATGAGCAGTTCTTC	CASSIPGTGTSYNEQFF
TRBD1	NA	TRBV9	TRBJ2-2	TGTGCCAGCAGCGTGACCACAGGGGGCCGGACCGGGGAGCTGTTTTTT	CASSVTTGGRTGELFF
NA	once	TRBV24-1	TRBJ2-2	TGTGCCACCAGTGATTCCCAGGGTACCGGGGAGCTGTTTTTT	CATSDSQGTGELFF
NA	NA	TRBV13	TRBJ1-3	TGTGCCAGCAGCTGGCTTGGAAACACCATATATTTT	CASSWLGNTIYF
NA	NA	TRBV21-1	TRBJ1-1	TGTGCCAGCAGCTTCCCTTACACTGAAGCTTTCTTT	CASSFPYTEAFF
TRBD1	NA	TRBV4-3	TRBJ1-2	TGCGCCAGCAGCCAAGAAAGGGACAGGCTCTATGGCTACACCTTC	CASSQERDRLYGYTF
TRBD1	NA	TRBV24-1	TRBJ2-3	TGTGCCACCCGTGGGACAGGCAAAGGGACAGATACGCAGTATTTT	CATRGTGKGTDTQYF
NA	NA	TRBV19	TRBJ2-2	TGTGCCAGTAGAGGGGGGGGTACCGGGGAGCTGTTTTTT	CASRGGGTGELFF
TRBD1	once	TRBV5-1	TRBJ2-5	TGCGCCAGCAGCGCCGGACAGGGCGGGGAGACCCAGTACTTC	CASSAGQGGETQYF
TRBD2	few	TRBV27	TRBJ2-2	TGTGCCAGCAGTTCACTAGCGGGGAGGGAGCTGTTTTTT	CASSSLAGRELFF
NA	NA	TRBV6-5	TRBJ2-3	TGTGCCAGCAGTTACCGTCGGAGTCTTAGCACAGATACGCAGTATTTT	CASSYRRSLSTDTQYF
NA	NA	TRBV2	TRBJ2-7	TGTGCCAGCAGTGGGCAGGGATACGAGCAGTACTTC	CASSGQGYEQYF
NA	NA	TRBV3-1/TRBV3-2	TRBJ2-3	TGTGCCAGCAGCCTCCAGGGCCCAGATACGCAGTATTTT	CASSLQGPDTQYF
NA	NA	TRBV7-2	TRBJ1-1	TGTGCCAGCAGCTTCTCTCGAAGCGTGAACACTGAAGCTTTCTTT	CASSFSRSVNTEAFF
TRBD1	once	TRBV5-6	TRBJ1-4	TGTGCCAGCAGCCCACCTGGGACAGGGGATGAAAAACTGTTTTTT	CASSPPGTGDEKLFF
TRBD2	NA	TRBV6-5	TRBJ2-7	TGTGCCAGCAGCCCGGGGGGCTCCTACGAGCAGTACTTC	CASSPGGSYEQYF
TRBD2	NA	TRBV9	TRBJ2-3	TGTGCCAGCAGCCGAGCAGCGGGGGGCACAGATACGCAGTATTTT	CASSRAAGGTDTQYF
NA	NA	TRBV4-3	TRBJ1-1	TGCGCCAGCAGCCAACTTACAGGGATCGACACTGAAGCTTTCTTT	CASSQLTGIDTEAFF
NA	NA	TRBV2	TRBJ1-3	TGTGCCAGTAGAGGAGACTCTGGAAACACCATATATTTT	CASRGDSGNTIYF
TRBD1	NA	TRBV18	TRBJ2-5	TGTGCCAGCTCACCCCAAGGGGGCGAGGAGACCCAGTACTTC	CASSPQGGEETQYF
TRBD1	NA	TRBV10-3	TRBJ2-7	TGTGCCACGAGACAGGGATTCGAGCAGTACTTC	CATRQGFEQYF
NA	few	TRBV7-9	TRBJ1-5	TGTGCCAGCAGCTTAGACAGTCATCAGCCCCAGCATTTT	CASSLDSHQPQHF
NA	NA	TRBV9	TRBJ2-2	TGTGCCAGCACCCGGGGTGGTGACACCGGGGAGCTGTTTTTT	CASTRGGDTGELFF
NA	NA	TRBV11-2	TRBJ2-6	TGTGCCAGCAGCTTAGGTACAAGTCCTGGGGCCAACGTCCTGACTTTC	CASSLGTSPGANVLTF
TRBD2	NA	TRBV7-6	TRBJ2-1	TGTGCCAGCAGCTTAGCGCCTTTCTGGCGGGGGGGCATTTCCTACAATGAGCAGTTCTTC	CASSLAPFWRGGISYNEQFF
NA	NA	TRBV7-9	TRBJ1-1	TGTGCCAGCAGCTTCAAGACAGACACTGAAGCTTTCTTT	CASSFKTDTEAFF